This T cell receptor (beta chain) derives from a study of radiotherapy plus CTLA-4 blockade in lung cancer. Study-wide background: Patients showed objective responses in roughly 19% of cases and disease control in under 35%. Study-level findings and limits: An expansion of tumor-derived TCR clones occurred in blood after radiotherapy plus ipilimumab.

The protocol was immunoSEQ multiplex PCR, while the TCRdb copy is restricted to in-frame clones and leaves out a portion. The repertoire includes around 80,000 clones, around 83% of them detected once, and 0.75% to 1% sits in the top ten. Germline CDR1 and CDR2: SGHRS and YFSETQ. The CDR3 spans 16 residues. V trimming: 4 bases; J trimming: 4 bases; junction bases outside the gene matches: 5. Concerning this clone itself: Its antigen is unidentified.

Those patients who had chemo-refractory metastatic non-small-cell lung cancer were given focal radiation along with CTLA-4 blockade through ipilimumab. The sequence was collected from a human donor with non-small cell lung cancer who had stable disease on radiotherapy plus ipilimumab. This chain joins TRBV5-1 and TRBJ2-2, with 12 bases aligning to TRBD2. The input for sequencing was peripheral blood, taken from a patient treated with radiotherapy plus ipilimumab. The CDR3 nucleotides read TGCGCCAGCAGCCTGACTAGCGGGAGCCCCACCGGGGAGCTGTTTTTT. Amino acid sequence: CASSLTSGSPTGELFF.